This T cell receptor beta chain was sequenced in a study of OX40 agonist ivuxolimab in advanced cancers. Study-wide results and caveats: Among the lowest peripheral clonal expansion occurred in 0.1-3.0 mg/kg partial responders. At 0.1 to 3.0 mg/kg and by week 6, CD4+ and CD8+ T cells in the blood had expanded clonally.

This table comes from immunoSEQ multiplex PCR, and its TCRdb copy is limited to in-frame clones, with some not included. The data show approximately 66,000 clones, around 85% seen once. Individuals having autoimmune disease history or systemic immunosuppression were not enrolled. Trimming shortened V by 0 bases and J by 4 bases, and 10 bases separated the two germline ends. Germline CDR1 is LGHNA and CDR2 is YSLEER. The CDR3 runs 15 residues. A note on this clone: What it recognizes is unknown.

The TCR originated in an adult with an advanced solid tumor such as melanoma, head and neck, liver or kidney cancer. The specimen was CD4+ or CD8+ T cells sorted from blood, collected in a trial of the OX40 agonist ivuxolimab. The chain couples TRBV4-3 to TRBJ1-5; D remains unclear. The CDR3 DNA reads TGCGCCAGCAGCCAAGATACGGGTGGTAATCAGCCCCAGCATTTT. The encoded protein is CASSQDTGGNQPQHF.